The 3 T cell receptor beta chains below were found in one sample sequenced in a study of control samples from healthy donors and cancer patients. Method: immunoSEQ multiplex PCR; TCRdb's copy keeps in-frame clones and lacks some. The data hold fewer than 200,000 clones, with 96% observed a single time. Sequencing used blood. The source of these receptors is a woman between 25 and 40 years old in good health.

This clone appeared once. V gene TRBV18 combines with J gene TRBJ2-1, with D unresolved. V dropped 5 bases and J dropped 8 bases, with 10 bases sitting between them. This CDR3 is 12 amino acids long. CDR1 and CDR2 (germline): KGHSH, LQKENI. CDR3 DNA sequence: TGTGCCAGCTCAAGACCCATGGATGAGCAGTTCTTC. The encoded protein is CASSRPMDEQFF. Full variable domain (rest looked up from reference TRBV18 and TRBJ2-1): NAGVMQNPRHLVRRRGQEARLRCSPMKGHSHVYWYRQLPEEGLKFMVYLQKENIIDESGMPKERFSAEFPKEGPSILRIQQVVRGDSAAYFCASSRPMDEQFFGPGTRLTVL.

The rearrangement links TRBV6-4 to TRBJ2-1, with unresolved D. CDR1 is MRHNA and CDR2 is SNTAGT in the germline V gene. This CDR3 region has 13 residues. V shed 4 bases and J shed 4 bases, with 8 bases lying between them. CDR3 residues: CASSGTEYNEQFF. The DNA for the CDR3 is TGTGCCAGCAGTGGAACGGAGTACAATGAGCAGTTCTTC.

This rearrangement joins TRBV29-1 to TRBJ1-1, with a possible D match to TRBD1 (6 bases). Trimming stripped 6 bases from V and 3 bases from J, with 17 bases between. Germline V gives CDR1 SQVTM, CDR2 ANQGSEA. This CDR3 has 14 residues. The CDR3 region has the DNA TGCAGCGTCCAGAGGGGGGTAGGGTACACTGAAGCTTTCTTT. Encoded protein: CSVQRGVGYTEAFF. Supplemented by reference TRBV29-1 and TRBJ1-1, the full variable domain reads SAVISQKPSRDICQRGTSLTIQCQVDSQVTMMFWYRQQPGQSLTLIATANQGSEATYESGFVIDKFPISRPNLTFSTLTVSNMSPEDSSIYLCSVQRGVGYTEAFFGQGTRLTVV.